This T cell receptor (beta chain) comes out of a study of beta chain features in type 1 diabetes (dated by TCRdb to the late 2010s). Some background on the complete study: No differences in mean age, gender distribution, total cell number or subset yield were found between patients and healthy donors. In the study, TCRB repertoires of sorted circulating CD4+ T cell subsets from recently diagnosed type 1 diabetes patients were compared with those of matched healthy donors. A total of around 100 million sorted cells were examined across all samples, and RNA yield correlated strongly with the number of cells per subset. Whereas all 30 or so donors provided naive and central memory subsets, regulatory and stem cell-like memory subsets were isolated from just 8 patients and roughly eight healthy donors.

Points the paper makes about the study in general: Type 1 diabetes patients showed a moderate but significant shortening of TCRB CDR3 length in all four CD4+ subsets. The naive, central memory and regulatory TCRB repertoires appeared to resemble one another more closely among patients than among healthy donors. Patients with type 1 diabetes made fewer insertions and deleted more nucleotides at VDJ recombination sites, implying thymic rearrangement abnormalities. PCR might favor shorter templates, but patient and control samples were amplified and corrected together, so any skew would affect both groups equally. Because cDNA was sequenced instead of genomic DNA, highly expressing activated cells could be over-represented, though the groups showed no difference in activation or CD3 levels. HLA sub-analyses involved small numbers of individuals, so any influence of HLA type on TCRB rearrangement remained unresolved.

Based on the germline V gene, the CDR1 and CDR2 sequences are SQVTM and ANQGSEA. Trimming accounts for 4 bases at V and 5 bases at J, while the number of junction bases matched to no gene is 2. From the cysteine through the phenylalanine, the CDR3 covers 13 amino acids. The kept DNA is CDR3 alone, 39 bases in frame from the first base. A word on this clone: Its antigen remains unidentified. Base qualities are missing; no much larger clone stands one base away.

The entire isolated RNA was reverse transcribed using the High Capacity cDNA Reverse Transcription Kit, and thus expressed TCRB transcripts were sequenced. Deep immunoSEQ sequencing was performed on naive, central memory and regulatory T cell samples, with an average of roughly 4 million total reads per sample. After sorted cells were lysed in RLT buffer, RNA was extracted with DNase-treated RNeasy Micro or Mini kits, with the choice depending on cell number. Each cell subset was processed on its own to prevent cross-contamination, while patient and healthy donor samples were processed together. TCRB sequences were amplified from cDNA with the immunoSEQ multiplex PCR, producing 87-bp fragments spanning the CDR3 region. Sequencing of the amplicons was done on the Illumina HiSeq platform. The paper's processing steps were these. PCR bias was computationally corrected using synthetic template baselines, reads within Hamming distance 2 were collapsed, and singletons that could not be merged were discarded. Reads were aligned against IMGT so that V, D and J genes, CDR3 length and insertions or deletions at six rearrangement sites could be assigned. Within each subset, clonotype counts were normalized to the number of sorted cells before true diversity and Gini coefficients were calculated with the tcR R package. Repertoire sharing was quantified using the overlap coefficient calculated on TCRB nucleotide sequences. Out-of-frame TCRB sequences from naive cells were analyzed to stand in for the pre-selection repertoire. This immuneACCESS table, as held by TCRdb, lists in-frame sequences with V and J called but not all clones. Of the missing ones, under half trace to an unresolved V gene in checked studies; the others have no known cause. V and J calls and clone size follow that table, whereas D and trimming were derived from the DNA. The sample table contains 300,000 to 400,000 clones; only one count was recorded for roughly 11% of them. The ten largest clones take up over 0.015% of the sample.

Each donor gave one peripheral blood draw, averaging approximately 110 mL, which was collected into heparinised tubes. A BD FACSAria II and a panel including CD45RO, CCR7, CD25, CD127, CD95 and CD27 were used to sort naive, central memory, regulatory and stem cell-like memory CD4+ T cells. Purity was above 95% for every sorted population. PBMCs were isolated immediately by Lymphoprep density gradient centrifugation and stained directly without culture. To minimize batch effects, samples were stained and sorted in pairs, one healthy donor with one patient per experiment. The source is a woman between 25 and 40 years old in good health. Sequencing was carried out using naive CD4+ T cells from blood. This specimen's cell subset or site label, per the study, means: true naive CD4+ T cells. The V and J segments used are TRBV29-1 and TRBJ1-4, with 9 bases aligning to TRBD1. The CDR3 region reads CSVVGQGNEKLFF. The nucleotide sequence is TGCAGCGTTGTTGGACAGGGGAATGAAAAACTGTTTTTT.